These 2 T cell receptor beta chains were sequenced from one sample in a study of shared clonotypes between healthy human individuals. CD45RO-negative CD8 cells positively selected for CCR7 made up the naive population, which excluded terminally differentiated effector memory CD45RA+ cells. Profiled with immunoSEQ multiplex PCR; TCRdb holds only in-frame clones, not every one. This sample carries about 2 million clones, roughly 95% of them seen once, and the ten largest clones take 1.1%. The sequenced sample was naive CD8+ T cells sorted from blood. These receptors were obtained from a man aged 18 to 29 in good health.

This sequence joins TRBV30 and TRBJ2-5; possible D gene TRBD1, 6 bases. The J call may be in error: the DNA end matches TRBJ2-7 better. Germline CDR1 is GTSNPN and CDR2 is SVGIG (reference sequence). This CDR3 comprises 15 residues. CDR3 residues: CAWSNRAARYYEQYF. The DNA of the CDR3 is TGTGCCTGGAGTAACAGGGCGGCTAGGTACTACGAGCAGTACTTC.

This chain uses TRBV13 with TRBJ2-5; TRBD2 agrees at 15 bases. Looked up from germline, CDR1 is PRHDT and CDR2 is FYEKMQ (reference sequence). V lost 5 bases and J lost 5; bases outside the gene matches: 12. The CDR3 has 18 amino acids. CDR3 region: CASSGPGLAGGSGETQYF. CDR3 sequence (DNA): TGTGCCAGCAGCGGCCCGGGACTAGCGGGGGGCAGCGGGGAGACCCAGTACTTC.